Detailed here is one TCR beta chain. The antigen is unknown. Unique molecular identifiers were incorporated during preparation of the TCRbeta library. A single record per CDR3 protein comes from TCRdb applying MiXCR to the PCR reads. The sample shows about 500,000 distinct CDR3 sequences, about an eighth of them seen only once. The CDR3 sequence is 13 residues long. Germline CDR1 and CDR2: LGHNA and YSLEER. Trimming removed 0 bases from V and 16 bases from J; junction bases left unmatched: 5. These data are taken from a study of T-cell reconstitution after alpha-beta-depleted transplantation in children. The study, taken as a whole, reports: After one year, T-cell counts and TCRbeta diversity mostly came from new T cells. The study traced high day-60 TCRbeta diversity in some patients to surviving recipient T cells and thymic progenitors. Approximately two months post-transplant, alpha-beta T cells reportedly originated from several hundred expanded graft clones.

This material consisted of PBMCs, mostly from graft donor cells, taken 180 days after TCRalphabeta/CD19-depleted stem cell transplant. The gene calls are TRBV4-3 and TRBJ2-1; 11 bases match TRBD2. This receptor was taken from a female patient aged 2-15 years who had a stem cell transplant for aplastic anemia, so the T cells may come from the graft donor. CDR3 region: CASSQDLSGRVFF. In nucleotides, the CDR3 is TGCGCCAGCAGCCAAGATCTTAGCGGGAGGGTTTTCTTC.